These 18 T cell receptor beta chains originate from one sample sequenced in a study of cytomegalovirus exposure and HLA in healthy donors. This table comes from immunoSEQ multiplex PCR, and its TCRdb copy is limited to in-frame clones, with some not included. Of about 160,000 clones detected, approximately 96% appear once; the ten largest clones hold approximately 0.82%. Specimen: PBMCs. Receptors originate from a woman between 18 and 29 years old in good health and CMV-seronegative.

V and J are TRBV5-1 and TRBJ2-3; 11 positions match TRBD1. With 1 base clipped from V and 1 base from J, the junction kept 8 bases outside the gene matches. CDR1 is SGHRS, CDR2 YFSETQ, per germline. The CDR3 length is 18 residues. The chain's CDR3 is CASSLTPPGQGGTDTQYF. The CDR3 bases are TGCGCCAGCAGCTTGACTCCCCCGGGACAGGGGGGCACAGATACGCAGTATTTT.

The chain has TRBV6-1 and TRBJ2-1, with 8 bases aligning to TRBD1. In germline, CDR1 is MNHNS, CDR2 SASEGT. The CDR3 is made up of 16 amino acids. Trimming took 4 bases from V and 0 from J; bases not matched to a gene: 5. This chain's CDR3 is CASSALTGGSYNEQFF. Here the CDR3 DNA reads TGTGCCAGCAGTGCCCTAACAGGGGGCTCCTACAATGAGCAGTTCTTC.

The chain links TRBV7-9 to TRBJ1-4, with D possibly TRBD1 on 5 matching bases. This CDR3 has 16 residues. Germline CDR1 reads SEHNR; CDR2 reads FQNEAQ (reference sequence). V was pared by 5 bases and J by 0 bases, with 13 bases between. CDR3: CASSLQKGPTNEKLFF. CDR3 nucleotide sequence: TGTGCCAGCAGCCTCCAAAAGGGGCCAACTAATGAAAAACTGTTTTTT. Complete variable domain (other parts from reference TRBV7-9 and TRBJ1-4): DTGVSQNPRHKITKRGQNVTFRCDPISEHNRLYWYRQTLGQGPEFLTYFQNEAQLEKSRLLSDRFSAERPKGSFSTLEIQRTEQGDSAMYLCASSLQKGPTNEKLFFGSGTQLSVL.

V gene TRBV6-6 combines with J gene TRBJ2-1; the match to TRBD2 covers 11 bases. Germline CDR1 MNHNY, CDR2 SVGAGI (reference sequence). This CDR3 contains 16 residues. The J segment lost 6 bases and the V segment lost 6 bases, leaving 10 bases of the junction unmatched. The CDR3, as DNA: TGTGCCAGCAGACCCCACCTAGCGGGGGGTCTCAATGAGCAGTTCTTC. Amino acid sequence: CASRPHLAGGLNEQFF.

V gene TRBV30 combines with J gene TRBJ2-1; 9 bases are a match to TRBD1. CDR1 and CDR2 from the germline V gene are GTSNPN and SVGIG (reference sequence). CDR3 length: 15 residues. Trimming took 4 bases from V and 5 from J; bases not matched to a gene: 9. The CDR3 here is CAWKGGTGSHNEQFF. In nucleotides, the CDR3 is TGTGCCTGGAAGGGCGGGACAGGGTCTCACAATGAGCAGTTCTTC.

The CDR3 bases are TGTGCCAGCAGTCTTAGAGGGGGCGGTCAGCCCCAGCATTTT. Translated: CASSLRGGGQPQHF. The chain links TRBV6-5 to TRBJ1-5; 7 bases align to TRBD1. This CDR3 has 14 amino acids. From germline, CDR1 is MNHEY and CDR2 SVGAGI. J was trimmed by 6 bases and V by 5 bases; bases with no gene match: 7.

This clone has a single count. The chain combines TRBV11-2 with TRBJ2-1; a weak D match, TRBD2 (5 bases). This CDR3 contains 17 residues. Trimming removed 5 bases at V and 0 bases at J, with 17 bases between. CDR1 and CDR2 from the germline V gene are SGHAT and FQNNGV. The DNA of the CDR3 is TGTGCCAGCAGCACGTCGCAGTCGGGGAGCTCCTACAATGAGCAGTTCTTC. This encodes CASSTSQSGSSYNEQFF.

The chain couples TRBV6-5 to TRBJ2-2, with D perhaps matching TRBD1 (8 bases). With 2 bases removed from V and 5 bases from J, the gap between germline ends came to 15 bases. The CDR3 is made up of 16 amino acids. CDR1 is MNHEY, CDR2 SVGAGI, per germline. The CDR3 nucleotides read TGTGCCAGCAGTTACCCCGACAGGGGAGGGACCGGGGAGCTGTTTTTT. It translates to CASSYPDRGGTGELFF.

This chain joins TRBV7-2 and TRBJ2-1; 9 bases match TRBD1. Germline CDR1 is SGHTA and CDR2 is FQGNSA. V shed 6 bases, J shed 0 bases, and the junction held 3 bases outside the gene matches. This CDR3 is built from 15 residues. The CDR3 region is CASRKDRGSYNEQFF. The CDR3 nucleotides are TGTGCCAGCAGAAAGGACAGGGGCTCCTACAATGAGCAGTTCTTC.

The chain has TRBV30 and TRBJ1-1, with a possible D match to TRBD1 (5 bases). The CDR3 runs to 15 residues. Germline CDR1 is GTSNPN and CDR2 is SVGIG (reference sequence). V lost 0 bases to trimming and J lost 4 bases, with 15 bases between them. The CDR3: CAWSVIKGTGTEAFF. In nucleotides, the CDR3 is TGTGCCTGGAGTGTAATTAAGGGCACAGGCACTGAAGCTTTCTTT. The full variable domain, completed using reference TRBV30 and TRBJ1-1, is SQTIHQWPATLVQPVGSPLSLECTVEGTSNPNLYWYRQAAGRGLQLLFYSVGIGQISSEVPQNLSASRPQDRQFILSSKKLLLSDSGFYLCAWSVIKGTGTEAFFGQGTRLTVV.

V is TRBV7-3 and J is TRBJ2-7; D is unresolved. V lost 2 bases to trimming and J lost 0 bases, with 11 bases between them. CDR1 is SGHTA and CDR2 is FQGTGA in the germline V gene. The CDR3 is made up of 15 amino acids. The CDR3 reads CASSLVSFFSYEQYF. CDR3 DNA sequence: TGTGCCAGCAGCTTAGTGAGTTTCTTCTCCTACGAGCAGTACTTC.

This clone turned up a few times. The rearrangement joins TRBV6-4 to TRBJ2-1; TRBD1 might be the D (5 bases). The CDR3 sequence is 16 residues long. The ends were cut back, 6 bases at V and 10 bases at J, with 25 bases in the middle. The germline gives CDR1 MRHNA, CDR2 SNTAGT. The CDR3 loop reads CASSPTPGATTKEQFF. The CDR3 DNA sequence: TGTGCCAGCAGCCCTACCCCTGGGGCAACTACCAAAGAGCAGTTCTTC.

The V gene is TRBV5-1, the J gene TRBJ2-5; D may be TRBD1 (8 bases). The CDR3 loop spans 16 amino acids. The germline V gene encodes CDR1 SGHRS and CDR2 YFSETQ. V was trimmed by 0 bases and J by 4 bases, leaving 16 bases between them. CDR3 loop: CASSLANRGGRETQYF. The CDR3 DNA reads as TGCGCCAGCAGCTTGGCCAACAGGGGGGGAAGAGAGACCCAGTACTTC.

As DNA, the CDR3 is TGTGCCAGCAGCGCCGGGGTTGGTCTCCACATCTCTGGAAACACCATATATTTT. This gives the protein CASSAGVGLHISGNTIYF. The gene calls are TRBV9 and TRBJ1-3; D gene uncertain. Germline V lookup: CDR1 SGDLS, CDR2 YYNGEE. V lost 3 bases, J lost 0 bases, and 19 bases lay in between. The CDR3 consists of 18 residues.

In this sample, this clone turned up once. This chain joins TRBV2 and TRBJ1-2; 7 bases line up with TRBD1. This CDR3 has 18 residues. J was trimmed by 9 bases and V by 2 bases; bases with no gene match: 21. Germline CDR1 is SNHLY and CDR2 is FYNNEI. This chain's CDR3 is CASSEYRMIPGQPFSYTF. The CDR3 nucleotides are TGTGCCAGCAGTGAATACCGAATGATTCCGGGACAGCCCTTCAGCTACACCTTC.

This sequence joins TRBV11-2 and TRBJ2-2; D might be TRBD2 (5 bases). Germline assignment: CDR1 SGHAT and CDR2 FQNNGV. The CDR3 covers 16 residues. V gave up 0 bases and J gave up 1 base, with 9 bases separating them. CDR3 nucleotides: TGTGCCAGCAGCTTAGATAGACGGGGGAACACCGGGGAGCTGTTTTTT. Translated: CASSLDRRGNTGELFF.

This chain connects TRBV7-9 to TRBJ1-2; D unresolved. V was shortened by 0 bases and J by 4 bases, with 9 bases between the two germline ends. The germline V gene has CDR1 SEHNR and CDR2 FQNEAQ (reference sequence). The CDR3 extends over 14 amino acids. The DNA for the CDR3 is TGTGCCAGCAGCTTAGCGGTACAGACCTATGGCTACACCTTC. Translated: CASSLAVQTYGYTF.

Here the CDR3 reads CASSVEGLEDTQYF. CDR3 nucleotide sequence: TGTGCCAGCAGCGTAGAGGGGTTGGAAGATACGCAGTATTTT. This sequence joins TRBV9 and TRBJ2-3, with D perhaps TRBD1 (5 bases). Germline V gene lookup returns CDR1 SGDLS and CDR2 YYNGEE. There are 14 residues in the CDR3. V was clipped by 0 bases and J by 5 bases, with 10 bases between them.